The rows below give T cell receptor beta chains drawn from one sample of a study of breast tumors, draining lymph nodes, adjacent tissues. Using its own MiXCR run on the multiplex PCR reads, TCRdb lists one record per CDR3 protein. Found here are about 140,000 distinct CDR3 sequences, 32% of them singletons; the top ten hold 2% to 2.5%. Material for sequencing was axillary lymph node tissue. The receptors derive from a female donor with breast cancer. Some clones in this sample may be carry-over from other donors' samples. The CDR3 runs from the conserved cysteine through the conserved F or W. The D gene is left open where the match is weak. Only some rows state a clone size, as once, few, many or a class for expanded clones.

TRBJ2-3,-,TRBD2,TRBV20-1,TGCAGTGCTGTCGGGGGGAAAGATACGCAGTATTTT,CSAVGGKDTQYF
TRBJ1-2,-,-,TRBV12-3/TRBV12-4,TGCGCCAGTATCCGGGAAAGAACTTATGGCTACACCTTC,CASIRERTYGYTF
TRBJ2-5,-,-,TRBV4-2,TGTGCCAGCAGCAGAGGGACCCAGTACTTC,CASSRGTQYF
TRBJ1-5,-,TRBD1,TRBV6-5,TGTGCCAGCAGTTACTCGGACAGGGACAATCAGCCCCAGCATTTT,CASSYSDRDNQPQHF
TRBJ2-5,-,-,TRBV11-2,TGTGCCAGCAGCCCACCTGGAGCCCCAGAGACCCAGTACTTC,CASSPPGAPETQYF
TRBJ2-3,many,TRBD1,TRBV12-3/TRBV12-4,TGTGCCAGCAGAGACAGGGCCGGTACGCAGTATTTT,CASRDRAGTQYF
TRBJ2-2,many,-,TRBV20-1,TGCAGTGCTAGAGATCCCGCAGGGCCGAACACCGGGGAGCTGTTTTTT,CSARDPAGPNTGELFF
TRBJ2-7,many,TRBD2,TRBV6-6,TGTGCCAGCGTGGGGGAGACCGGGACTAGCGGATCCTACGAGCAGTACTTC,CASVGETGTSGSYEQYF
TRBJ1-2,many,-,TRBV6-5,TGTGCCAGCAGTTACAGTTCCGGCTACACCTTC,CASSYSSGYTF
TRBJ2-7,few,-,TRBV12-3/TRBV12-4,TGTGCCAGCAGCGCCACAGGGTCCTACGAGCAGTACTTC,CASSATGSYEQYF
TRBJ1-5,-,-,TRBV6-4,TGTGCCAGACCGACCCGAGGGGATCAGCCCCAGCATTTT,CARPTRGDQPQHF
TRBJ2-3,many,-,TRBV7-2,TGTGCCAGCATCAAAGGGGGGACAACCACAGATACGCAGTATTTT,CASIKGGTTTDTQYF
TRBJ1-2,-,-,TRBV9,TGTGCCAGCAGCGTCGGACGGAACTATGGCCACACCTTC,CASSVGRNYGHTF
TRBJ2-7,many,TRBD1,TRBV27,TGTGCCAGCCCTTTTTCGCAGGGGGTAGGGCAGTACTTC,CASPFSQGVGQYF
TRBJ2-3,many,TRBD2,TRBV20-1,TGCAGTGCAGCCACGGGACTAGTTGAATCAGATACGCAGTATTTT,CSAATGLVESDTQYF
TRBJ1-2,many,-,TRBV20-1,TGCAGTGCTCATGACCCTGCCTCTGGCTACACCTTC,CSAHDPASGYTF
TRBJ2-2,many,-,TRBV12-5,TGTGCTAGTGGAAAAGCGGGACATACCACCGGGGAGCTGTTTTTT,CASGKAGHTTGELFF
TRBJ2-3,-,TRBD1,TRBV20-1,TGCAGTACTAGAGATGGACAGGGGGTCACGGATACGCAGTATTTT,CSTRDGQGVTDTQYF
TRBJ2-1,many,-,TRBV19,TGTGCCAGTAGCTCCGGGGTATACAATGAGCAGTTCTTC,CASSSGVYNEQFF
TRBJ2-6,many,TRBD1,TRBV9,TGTGCCAGCAGCGTAGCGGGACAGGGGGCTTCTGGGGCCAACGTCCTGACTTTC,CASSVAGQGASGANVLTF
TRBJ1-5,-,TRBD1,TRBV20-1,TGCAGTGCCAGTACATCAGGGACAGGGGCCCAAGAGACCCAGCATTTT,CSASTSGTGAQETQHF
TRBJ1-5,-,-,TRBV7-6,TGTGCCAGCAGCTTAAGTCCGGCTGAATATAGCAATCAGCCCCAGCATTTT,CASSLSPAEYSNQPQHF
TRBJ2-7,-,-,TRBV29-1,TGCAGCGTTGAAAATCCAGGGTGGGCCTACGAGCAGTACTTC,CSVENPGWAYEQYF
TRBJ2-1,many,TRBD1,TRBV11-1,TGTGCCAGCAGCCTAGAACAGGGGTTCGGTGAGCAGTTCTTC,CASSLEQGFGEQFF
TRBJ1-6,many,-,TRBV28,TGTGCCAGCAGTTTCAACAGGGTTGGTAATTCACCCCTCCACTTT,CASSFNRVGNSPLHF
TRBJ1-2,-,-,TRBV5-6,TGTGCCAGCAGCCTCTCAGGGGGCTACACCTTC,CASSLSGGYTF
TRBJ1-2,many,-,TRBV5-5,TGTGCCAGCAGCTCGAGCCGAGCTGACTATGGCTACACCTTC,CASSSSRADYGYTF
TRBJ2-2,many,TRBD2,TRBV25-1,TGTGCCAGCAGTGCGGGGGTCGGCGGGGGGTTCCCCGGGGAGCTGTTTTTT,CASSAGVGGGFPGELFF
TRBJ1-3,many,TRBD1,TRBV7-2,TGTGCCAGCAGCTTAGGGGAGGGACAGGGGTTATCGCGGGGAAACACCATATATTTT,CASSLGEGQGLSRGNTIYF
TRBJ1-2,many,-,TRBV29-1,TGCAGCGCCCCGGGAGGGACTAACTATGGCTACACCTTC,CSAPGGTNYGYTF
TRBJ1-2,many,TRBD1,TRBV2,TGTGCCAGCAGTGGACAGGGATTGAGCTACACCTTC,CASSGQGLSYTF
TRBJ1-2,-,-,TRBV6-1,TGTGCCAGCAGTCTGCTGGGGGGGACCTACTATGGCTACACCTTC,CASSLLGGTYYGYTF
TRBJ1-2,many,-,TRBV5-6,TGTGCCAGCAGCTTCGCGCCGTATGGCTACACCTTC,CASSFAPYGYTF
TRBJ1-1,few,-,TRBV19,TGTGCCAGTGGGGGTACGGTGGGAGAAGCTTTCTTT,CASGGTVGEAFF
TRBJ2-1,many,TRBD2,TRBV29-1,TGCAGCGCGCTGCGGGGGTCCTACAATGAGCAGTTCTTC,CSALRGSYNEQFF
TRBJ2-3,many,-,TRBV7-3,TGTGCCAGCAGCTTAGCGGGGCCCCACGTTGCGGAGGGGGCAGATACGCAGTATTTT,CASSLAGPHVAEGADTQYF